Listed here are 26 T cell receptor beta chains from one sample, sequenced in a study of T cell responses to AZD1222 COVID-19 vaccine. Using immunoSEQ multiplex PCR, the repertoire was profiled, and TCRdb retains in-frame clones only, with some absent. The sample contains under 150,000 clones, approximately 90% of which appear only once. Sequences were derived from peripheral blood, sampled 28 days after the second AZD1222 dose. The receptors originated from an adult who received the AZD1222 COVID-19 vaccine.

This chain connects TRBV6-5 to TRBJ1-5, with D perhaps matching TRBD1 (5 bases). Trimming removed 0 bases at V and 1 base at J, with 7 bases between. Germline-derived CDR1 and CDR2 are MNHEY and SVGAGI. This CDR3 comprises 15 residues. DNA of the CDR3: TGTGCCAGCAGTTACTCAGGGGACAGCAATCAGCCCCAGCATTTT. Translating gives CASSYSGDSNQPQHF.

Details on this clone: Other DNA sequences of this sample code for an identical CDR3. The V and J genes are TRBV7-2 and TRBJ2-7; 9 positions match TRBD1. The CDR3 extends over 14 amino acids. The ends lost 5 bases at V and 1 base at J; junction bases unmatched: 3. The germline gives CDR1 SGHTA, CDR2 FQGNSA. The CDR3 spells CASSPQGASYEQYF. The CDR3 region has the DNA TGTGCCAGCAGCCCACAGGGGGCATCCTACGAGCAGTACTTC.

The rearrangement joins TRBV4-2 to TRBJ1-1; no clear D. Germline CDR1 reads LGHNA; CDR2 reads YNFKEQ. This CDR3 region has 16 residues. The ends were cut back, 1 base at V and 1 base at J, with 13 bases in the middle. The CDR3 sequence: CASSQALGRANTEAFF. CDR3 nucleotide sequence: TGTGCCAGCAGCCAAGCACTCGGGAGGGCGAACACTGAAGCTTTCTTT.

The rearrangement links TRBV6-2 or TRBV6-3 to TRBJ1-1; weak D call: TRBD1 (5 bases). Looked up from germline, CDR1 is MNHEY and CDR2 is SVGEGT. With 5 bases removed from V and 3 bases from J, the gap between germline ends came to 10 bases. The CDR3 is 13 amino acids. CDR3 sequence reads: CASSQGWYTEAFF. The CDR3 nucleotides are TGTGCCAGCAGTCAGGGTTGGTACACTGAAGCTTTCTTT.

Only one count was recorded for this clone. The DNA for the CDR3 is TGTGCCATCAGTTGGGACCCATCCGGCACCGGCTACACCTTC. Residues: CAISWDPSGTGYTF. The chain links TRBV10-3 to TRBJ1-2; TRBD1 might be the D (5 bases). Germline loops: CDR1 ENHRY, CDR2 SYGVKD. Trimming took off 5 bases at V and 8 bases at J, with 18 bases between the two ends. CDR3 length: 14 residues.

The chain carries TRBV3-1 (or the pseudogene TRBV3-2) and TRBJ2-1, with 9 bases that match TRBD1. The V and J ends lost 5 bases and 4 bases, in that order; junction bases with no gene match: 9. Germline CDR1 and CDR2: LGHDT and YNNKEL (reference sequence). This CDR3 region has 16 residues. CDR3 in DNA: TGTGCCAGCAGCACTTGGACAGGGGCAACTTACAATGAGCAGTTCTTC. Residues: CASSTWTGATYNEQFF.

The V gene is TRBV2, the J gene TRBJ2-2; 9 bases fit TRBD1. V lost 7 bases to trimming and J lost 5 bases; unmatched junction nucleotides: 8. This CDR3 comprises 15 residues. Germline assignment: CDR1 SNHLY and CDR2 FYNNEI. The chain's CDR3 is CASNTGGAETGELFF. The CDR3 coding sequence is TGTGCCAGCAATACAGGGGGCGCCGAAACCGGGGAGCTGTTTTTT.

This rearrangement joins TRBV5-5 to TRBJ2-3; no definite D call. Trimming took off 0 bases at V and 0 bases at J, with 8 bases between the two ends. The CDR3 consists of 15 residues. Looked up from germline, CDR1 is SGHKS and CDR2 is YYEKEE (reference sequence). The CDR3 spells CASSLDGSSTDTQYF. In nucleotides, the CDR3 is TGTGCCAGCAGCTTGGACGGCAGTAGCACAGATACGCAGTATTTT.

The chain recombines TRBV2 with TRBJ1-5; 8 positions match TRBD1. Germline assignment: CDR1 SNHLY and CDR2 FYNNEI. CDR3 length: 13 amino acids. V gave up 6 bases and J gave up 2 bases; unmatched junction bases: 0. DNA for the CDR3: TGTGCCAGCAGGGACAGGGGCAATCAGCCCCAGCATTTT. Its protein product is CASRDRGNQPQHF.

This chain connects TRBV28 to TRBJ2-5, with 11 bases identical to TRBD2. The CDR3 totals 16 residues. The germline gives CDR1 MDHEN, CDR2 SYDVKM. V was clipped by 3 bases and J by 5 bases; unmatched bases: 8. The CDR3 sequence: CASSFPLAGGRETQYF. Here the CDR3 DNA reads TGTGCCAGCAGTTTCCCTCTAGCGGGGGGTCGGGAGACCCAGTACTTC.

CDR3 region: CASSYSRVRETQYF. The CDR3 nucleotides are TGTGCCAGCAGTTACTCGAGGGTACGGGAGACCCAGTACTTC. The rearrangement joins TRBV6-2 or TRBV6-3 to TRBJ2-5, with a tentative D call TRBD2 (5 bases). The V and J ends lost 0 bases and 5 bases respectively, with 10 bases between them. CDR1 is MNHEY and CDR2 is SVGEGT in the germline V gene. The CDR3 length is 14 residues.

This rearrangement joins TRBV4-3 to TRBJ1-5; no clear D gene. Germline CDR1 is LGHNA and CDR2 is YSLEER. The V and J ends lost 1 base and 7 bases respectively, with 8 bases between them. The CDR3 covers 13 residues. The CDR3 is CASSQGTSQPQHF. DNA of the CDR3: TGCGCCAGCAGCCAAGGGACTTCCCAGCCCCAGCATTTT.

CDR3 region: CASSDSFGFQYGYTF. In nucleotides, the CDR3 is TGTGCCAGCAGTGATTCTTTCGGTTTTCAATATGGCTACACCTTC. V gene TRBV6-1 combines with J gene TRBJ1-2; D unresolved. CDR3 length: 15 amino acids. Germline V CDR1 and CDR2: MNHNS, SASEGT. V was clipped by 3 bases and J by 5 bases, with 16 bases between them.

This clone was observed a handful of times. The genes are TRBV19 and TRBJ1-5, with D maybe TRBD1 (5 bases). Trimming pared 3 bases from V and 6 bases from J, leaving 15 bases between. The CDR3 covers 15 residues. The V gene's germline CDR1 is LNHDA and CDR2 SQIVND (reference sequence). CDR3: CASSMWGGKPQPQHF. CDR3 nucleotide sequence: TGTGCCAGTAGTATGTGGGGCGGGAAACCTCAGCCCCAGCATTTT.

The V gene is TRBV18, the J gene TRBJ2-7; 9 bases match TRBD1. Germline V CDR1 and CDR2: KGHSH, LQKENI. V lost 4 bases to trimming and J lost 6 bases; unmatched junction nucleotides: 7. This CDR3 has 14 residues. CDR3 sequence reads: CASSLWDRASEQYF. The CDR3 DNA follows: TGTGCCAGCTCACTCTGGGACAGGGCGTCCGAGCAGTACTTC.

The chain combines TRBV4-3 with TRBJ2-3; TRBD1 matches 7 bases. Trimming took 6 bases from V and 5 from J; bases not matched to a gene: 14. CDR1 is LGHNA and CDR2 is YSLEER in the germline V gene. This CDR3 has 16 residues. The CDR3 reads CASSHQGDARLDTQYF. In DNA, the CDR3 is TGCGCCAGCAGTCATCAGGGGGACGCCCGGCTAGATACGCAGTATTTT.

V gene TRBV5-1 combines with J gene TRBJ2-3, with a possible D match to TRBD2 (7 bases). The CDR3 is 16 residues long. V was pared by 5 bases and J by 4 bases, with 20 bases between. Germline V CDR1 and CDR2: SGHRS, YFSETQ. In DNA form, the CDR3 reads TGCGCCAGCAGAGGTAGGGGGGGCCCTTCCGCAGATACGCAGTATTTT. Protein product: CASRGRGGPSADTQYF.

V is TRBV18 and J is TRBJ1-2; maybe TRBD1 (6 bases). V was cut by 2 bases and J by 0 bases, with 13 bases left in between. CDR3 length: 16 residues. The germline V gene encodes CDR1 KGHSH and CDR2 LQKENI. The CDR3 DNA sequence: TGTGCCAGCTCACCAACAGGGATACCCCCTAACTATGGCTACACCTTC. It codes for CASSPTGIPPNYGYTF.

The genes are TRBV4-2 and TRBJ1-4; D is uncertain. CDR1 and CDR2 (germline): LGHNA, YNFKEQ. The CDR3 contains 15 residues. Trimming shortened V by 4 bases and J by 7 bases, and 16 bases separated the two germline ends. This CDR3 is CASSPGAFEFEKLFF. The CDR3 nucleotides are TGTGCCAGCAGCCCGGGAGCGTTTGAGTTTGAAAAACTGTTTTTT.

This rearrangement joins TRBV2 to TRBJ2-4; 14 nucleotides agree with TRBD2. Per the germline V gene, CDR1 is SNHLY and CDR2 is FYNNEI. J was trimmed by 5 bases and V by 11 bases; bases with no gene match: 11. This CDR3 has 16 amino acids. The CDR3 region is CAGSPGTSGGQNIQYF. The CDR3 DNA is TGTGCCGGCTCCCCCGGGACTAGCGGGGGCCAAAACATTCAGTACTTC.

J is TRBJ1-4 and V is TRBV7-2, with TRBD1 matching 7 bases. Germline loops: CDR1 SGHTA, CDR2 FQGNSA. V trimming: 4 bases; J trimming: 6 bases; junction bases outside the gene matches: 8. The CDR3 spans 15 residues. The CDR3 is CASSYQTGRDEKLFF. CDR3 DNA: TGTGCCAGCAGCTACCAGACAGGGCGAGATGAAAAACTGTTTTTT. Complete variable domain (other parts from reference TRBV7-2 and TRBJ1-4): GAGVSQSPSNKVTEKGKDVELRCDPISGHTALYWYRQSLGQGLEFLIYFQGNSAPDKSGLPSDRFSAERTGGSVSTLTIQRTQQEDSAVYLCASSYQTGRDEKLFFGSGTQLSVL.

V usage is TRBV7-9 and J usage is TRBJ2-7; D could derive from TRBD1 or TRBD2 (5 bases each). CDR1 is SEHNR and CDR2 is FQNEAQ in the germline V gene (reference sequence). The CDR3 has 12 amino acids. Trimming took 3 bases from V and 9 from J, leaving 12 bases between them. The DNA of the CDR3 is TGTGCCAGCAGCTTGGTGAGGGACGGGCAGTACTTC. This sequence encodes CASSLVRDGQYF.

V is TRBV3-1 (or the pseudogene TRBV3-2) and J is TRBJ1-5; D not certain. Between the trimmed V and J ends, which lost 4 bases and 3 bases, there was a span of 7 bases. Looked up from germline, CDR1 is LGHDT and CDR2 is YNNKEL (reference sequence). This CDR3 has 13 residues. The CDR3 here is CASSRGDNQPQHF. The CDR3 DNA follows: TGTGCCAGCAGCCGTGGGGACAATCAGCCCCAGCATTTT.

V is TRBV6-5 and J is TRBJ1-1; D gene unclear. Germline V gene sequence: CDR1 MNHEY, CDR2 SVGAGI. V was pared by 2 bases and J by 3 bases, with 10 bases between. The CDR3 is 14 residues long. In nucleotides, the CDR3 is TGTGCCAGCAGTTACACGCCGGGCGACACTGAAGCTTTCTTT. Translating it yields CASSYTPGDTEAFF.

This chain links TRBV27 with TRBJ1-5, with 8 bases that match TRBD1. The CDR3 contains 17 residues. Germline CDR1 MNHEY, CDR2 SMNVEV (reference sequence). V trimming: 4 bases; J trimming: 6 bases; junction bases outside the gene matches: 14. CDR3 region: CASSSSRWGTGGQPQHF. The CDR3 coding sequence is TGTGCCAGCAGTTCATCCCGTTGGGGGACAGGAGGTCAGCCCCAGCATTTT.

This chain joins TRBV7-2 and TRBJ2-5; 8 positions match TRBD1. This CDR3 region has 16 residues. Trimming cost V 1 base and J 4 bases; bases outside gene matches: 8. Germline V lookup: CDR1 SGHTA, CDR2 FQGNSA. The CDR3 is CASSLVTADRGETQYF. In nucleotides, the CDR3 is TGTGCCAGCAGCTTAGTGACTGCTGACAGGGGAGAGACCCAGTACTTC.